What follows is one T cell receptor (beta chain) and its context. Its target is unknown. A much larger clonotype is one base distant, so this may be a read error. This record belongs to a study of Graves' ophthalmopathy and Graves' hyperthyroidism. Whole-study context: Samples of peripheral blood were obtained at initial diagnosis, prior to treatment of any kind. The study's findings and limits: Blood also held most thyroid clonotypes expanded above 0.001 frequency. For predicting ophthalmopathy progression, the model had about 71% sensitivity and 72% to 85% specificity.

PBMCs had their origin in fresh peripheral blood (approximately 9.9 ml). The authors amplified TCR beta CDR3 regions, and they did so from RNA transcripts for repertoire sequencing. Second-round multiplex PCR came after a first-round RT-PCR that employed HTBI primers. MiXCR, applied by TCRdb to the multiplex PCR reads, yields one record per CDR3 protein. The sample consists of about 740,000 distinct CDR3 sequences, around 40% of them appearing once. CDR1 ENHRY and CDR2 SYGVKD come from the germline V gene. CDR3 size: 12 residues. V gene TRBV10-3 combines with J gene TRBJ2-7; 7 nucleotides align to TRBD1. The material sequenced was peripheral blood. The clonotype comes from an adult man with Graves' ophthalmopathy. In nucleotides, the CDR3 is TGTGTCACCCGGACAGGATCCTACGAGCAGTACTTC. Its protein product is CVTRTGSYEQYF.